A selection of T cell receptor beta chains follows, all from one sample in a study of shared clonotypes between healthy human individuals. Using immunoSEQ multiplex PCR, the repertoire was profiled, and TCRdb retains in-frame clones only, with some absent. Of millions of clones listed, 90% to 95% are singletons. The source material was naive CD4+ T cells sorted from blood. All receptors come from a man between 18 and 29 years old in good health. Both conserved end residues are trimmed from each CDR3. Part of the rows lack a size; the others show once, few, many or a class for expanded clones.

clone size | V gene | CDR3 protein
NA | TRBV5-1 | ASSDRGSYNEQF
once | TRBV30 | AWSRQPGGEAF
NA | TRBV6-1 | ASSELAPYGYT
NA | TRBV14 | ASSQDSSGTAPF
NA | TRBV5-1 | ASSLRGRVYEQY
NA | TRBV10-1 | ASRSGTSGQETQY
NA | TRBV5-4 | ASSFSSSARDEQY
NA | TRBV13 | ASSIRLAGVHIKETQY
NA | TRBV5-1 | ASSLTGGEEKLF
NA | TRBV11-3 | ASSLDGGLAGFIAKNIQY
NA | TRBV28 | ASSPPGQGDEQY
NA | TRBV6-5 | ASRVTGERISPLH
NA | TRBV5-1 | ASSGDRGSTEAF
once | TRBV18 | ASSQRGGLTYEQY
NA | TRBV10-2 | ATEQGRVGTQY
NA | TRBV10-2 | ASTWTGRGTDTQY
NA | TRBV18 | ASSPPTGTTYEQY
NA | TRBV30 | AWAGTRGGGYT
NA | TRBV7-2 | ASSLMGGGTDTQY
NA | TRBV18 | ASSPREGGSGNTIY
NA | TRBV9 | ASSVFPGLLNNEQF
once | TRBV5-6 | ASSWGDRVTLGYT
once | TRBV10-2 | ASSESVLAGIAKNIQY
NA | TRBV18 | ASSPPTALGYT
NA | TRBV6-1 | ASRTGPSYEQY
once | TRBV7-2 | ASSYGLGLSSYEQY
NA | TRBV30 | AWSVRGSGDTQY
NA | TRBV5-4 | ASSLEGSGNTIY
once | TRBV29-1 | SVRTGVPDTQY
NA | TRBV7-3 | ASSLNLDRETQY
NA | TRBV4-1 | ASSRGTDLNEKLF
NA | TRBV5-1 | ASSLGVAYQETQY